This is a list of T cell receptor beta chains from one sample in a study of blood T cell repertoires in COVID-19. The method was immunoSEQ multiplex PCR; TCRdb's version includes in-frame clones alone and lacks a portion of them. The repertoire holds hundreds of thousands of clones, with around 89% as singletons. The sample comprised peripheral blood. These receptors were collected from a woman aged 50 to 65 with active or convalescent COVID-19. Each CDR3 is given with its conserved first and last residue. Each record gives: J gene, V gene, CDR3 length, CDR3 protein.

>TRBJ2-1|TRBV6-6|15
CASTPRGLTYNEQFF
>TRBJ2-1|TRBV19|15
CASSTAGDPYNEQFF
>TRBJ1-1|TRBV20-1|11
CSAIQGAVAFF
>TRBJ1-4|TRBV18|11
CASRGNEKLFF
>TRBJ2-2|TRBV29-1|15
CSVALQGTNTGELFF
>TRBJ2-5|TRBV9|16
CASSSGALAGVETQYF
>TRBJ1-3|TRBV6-2/TRBV6-3|13
CASSYYEANTIYF
>TRBJ2-5|TRBV5-3|16
CARSHRTSSMGETQYF
>TRBJ1-4|TRBV19|15
CASSIGAATNEKLFF
>TRBJ1-2|TRBV7-9|15
CASSDRDRGVDGYTF
>TRBJ1-2|TRBV12-3/TRBV12-4|13
CASSQDLNYGYTF
>TRBJ2-5|TRBV11-2|15
CASSLDPNRGETQYF
>TRBJ2-5|TRBV7-2|14
CASSPAGAEGTQYF
>TRBJ1-5|TRBV19|18
CASSSRTALPYSNQPQHF
>TRBJ2-1|TRBV19|15
CASSILAGTYNEQFF
>TRBJ1-2|TRBV9|13
CASSAGQWHGYTF
>TRBJ1-2|TRBV5-1|14
CASSLGGQGYGYTF
>TRBJ2-7|TRBV7-8|17
CASSLVSDSSSSYEQYF
>TRBJ2-3|TRBV6-6|15
CASSYTGERTDTQYF
>TRBJ2-1|TRBV7-9|19
CASSFPSGQSPSSYNEQFF
>TRBJ1-1|TRBV30|14
CAWSRQGASAEAFF
>TRBJ1-1|TRBV7-9|14
CASSQDRGDTEAFF
>TRBJ2-1|TRBV9|13
CASSPQSGGQEFF
>TRBJ2-1|TRBV12-3/TRBV12-4|12
CASSFRGNEQFF
>TRBJ2-1|TRBV7-2|15
CASSLEGLVYNEQFF
>TRBJ2-7|TRBV27|15
CASSLVEGMTDEQYF
>TRBJ2-3|TRBV24-1|14
CATSGTGSTDTQYF
>TRBJ1-4|TRBV3-1/TRBV3-2|14
CASSQRTFAEKLFF
>TRBJ2-7|TRBV4-3|14
CASSQGTVPYEQYF
>TRBJ2-3|TRBV7-2|15
CASSPTSGRADTQYF
>TRBJ2-3|TRBV4-3|15
CASSQDLNSGRSQYF
>TRBJ1-1|TRBV20-1|13
CSASAGGYTEAFF
>TRBJ1-2|TRBV28|13
CASSSGDSKGYTF
>TRBJ2-3|TRBV27|18
CASSFLLPIQGRTDTQYF
>TRBJ2-1|TRBV3-1/TRBV3-2|13
CASRQGARDEQFF
>TRBJ2-5|TRBV6-5|11
CASTTKETQYF
>TRBJ1-1|TRBV29-1|14
CSVAGTGGRAEAFF
>TRBJ1-5|TRBV19|15
CASSIAGGDIISQHF
>TRBJ2-7|TRBV7-6|16
CASSPISSGRAYEQYF
>TRBJ2-3|TRBV30|17
CAWSVPLAKRRGDTQYF
>TRBJ1-2|TRBV10-2|13
CASSRVGMVGYTF
>TRBJ2-2|TRBV6-5|14
CASKGGGVAGELFF
>TRBJ2-5|TRBV7-2|15
CASSLQGLVAETQYF
>TRBJ1-1|TRBV4-2|17
CASSQPGQGVGDTEAFF
>TRBJ1-3|TRBV20-1|15
CSASVGTGRIDTIYF
>TRBJ2-4|TRBV28|15
CASQGGMRAKNIQYF
>TRBJ2-1|TRBV6-5|13
CASTLAGVNEQFF
>TRBJ2-7|TRBV19|14
CATAQTSPRDEQYF
>TRBJ2-1|TRBV6-6|13
CASSYGRYNEQFF
>TRBJ2-5|TRBV2|13
CASSESPEGTQYF
>TRBJ2-7|TRBV11-2|14
CASSFGQAAYEQYF
>TRBJ1-2|TRBV6-5|15
CASSFRQGWDYGYTF
>TRBJ1-3|TRBV7-2|13
CASRPTGGNTIYF
>TRBJ1-5|TRBV18|14
CASSPWSGNQPQHF
>TRBJ2-7|TRBV29-1|14
CSVITSGRPYEQYF